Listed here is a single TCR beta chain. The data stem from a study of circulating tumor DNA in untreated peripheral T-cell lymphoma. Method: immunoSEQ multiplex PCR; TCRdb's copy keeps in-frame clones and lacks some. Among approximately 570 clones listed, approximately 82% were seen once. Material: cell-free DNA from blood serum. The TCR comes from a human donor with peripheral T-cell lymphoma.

CDR3 nucleotide sequence: TGTGCCAGCAGTGGACAGGGATTCAATCAGCCCCAGCATTTT. It is translated as CASSGQGFNQPQHF. This chain connects TRBV6-1 to TRBJ1-5; the match to TRBD1 covers 7 bases. Germline CDR1 is MNHNS and CDR2 is SASEGT. The ends lost 4 bases at V and 3 bases at J; junction bases unmatched: 3. The CDR3 sequence is 14 residues long.